This T cell receptor (beta chain) was obtained from a study of a mutant IDH1 vaccine in newly diagnosed glioma. In the study overall: Those enrolled had earlier been treated with radiotherapy, temozolomide, or both, mostly both.

Clones were read by immunoSEQ multiplex PCR, and TCRdb kept only the in-frame ones, dropping some. The sample shows under 55,000 clones, roughly nine tenths of them seen only once. This CDR3 is built from 19 residues. The germline V gene has CDR1 SGHDN and CDR2 FVKESK. V was pared by 0 bases and J by 3 bases, with 20 bases between. The time point is: week 11, during vaccination. Each dose of the vaccine consisted of 300 ug of mutant IDH1 20-mer peptide, with topical imiquimod. Diagnosis in the donors showed new WHO grade 3 or 4 astrocytomas that were IDH1-mutant and ATRX-lost. On this clone: Antigen unknown.

This TCR was sampled from a man aged 50-60 years with glioma. The specimen was PBMCs, collected from a glioma patient whose treatment included an IDH1 peptide vaccine. The gene calls are TRBV14 and TRBJ2-2, with D possibly TRBD1 on 6 matching bases. The CDR3 spells CASSQEFKEQGTYTGELFF. The CDR3 DNA follows: TGTGCCAGCAGCCAAGAATTCAAGGAACAGGGCACCTACACCGGGGAGCTGTTTTTT.